The 23 T cell receptor beta chains presented below share a single source sample, sequenced in a study of cytomegalovirus exposure and HLA in healthy donors. Researchers ran the PCR with 60 Vbeta and 13 Jbeta primers. The protocol was immunoSEQ multiplex PCR, while the TCRdb copy is restricted to in-frame clones and leaves out a portion. The sample includes 300,000 or so clones, about 83% seen only once; the top ten take more than 1.5%. Sequencing was performed on PBMCs. These receptors came from a woman in her 40s in good health and CMV-seropositive.

In this sample, this clone turned up once. No conserved phenylalanine or tryptophan ends this CDR3, so it is likely a read error. The chain combines TRBV18 with TRBJ2-7; maybe TRBD2 (5 bases). V shed 4 bases and J shed 1 base, with 14 bases lying between them. This CDR3 has 15 residues. CDR1 KGHSH and CDR2 LQKENI come from the germline V gene. The CDR3 bases are TGTGCCAGCTCACTAGAAGTGGGGAGTTCCTACGAGCAGTACCTC. Protein sequence: CASSLEVGSSYEQYL.

This chain uses TRBV19 with TRBJ2-7, with a tentative D call TRBD2 (5 bases). CDR1 is LNHDA and CDR2 is SQIVND in the germline V gene (reference sequence). The V end was cut by 5 bases, the J end by 0 bases, with 17 bases between. There are 16 residues in the CDR3. CDR3 bases: TGTGCCAGTAGTTCCAAGGCGGGCCCTGCCTCCTACGAGCAGTACTTC. Encoded protein: CASSSKAGPASYEQYF.

V and J are TRBV11-2 and TRBJ2-7; TRBD2 matches 7 bases. The CDR3 runs to 14 residues. Germline V gene lookup returns CDR1 SGHAT and CDR2 FQNNGV. The J segment lost 5 bases and the V segment lost 1 base, leaving 5 bases of the junction unmatched. The DNA of the CDR3 is TGTGCCAGCAGCTTAGTGAGCGGGGAACACGAGCAGTACTTC. Its protein is CASSLVSGEHEQYF.

This clone has only a few counts. The gene calls are TRBV19 and TRBJ1-4; 8 bases agree with TRBD1. Looked up from germline, CDR1 is LNHDA and CDR2 is SQIVND (reference sequence). Trimming at V came to 7 bases and at J to 11 bases, leaving 12 bases not matched to a gene. The CDR3 sequence is 14 residues long. The CDR3 spells CASNPTGDLEKLFF. The DNA for the CDR3 is TGTGCCAGTAATCCGACAGGGGACTTAGAGAAACTGTTTTTT.

The chain joins TRBV5-6 to TRBJ2-6; 8 bases agree with TRBD1. The CDR3 is 19 residues long. Trimming cost V 0 bases and J 0 bases; bases outside gene matches: 8. Germline-derived CDR1 and CDR2 are SGHDT and YYEEEE. The CDR3: CASSLDTGGSASGANVLTF. CDR3 DNA sequence: TGTGCCAGCAGCTTGGATACAGGGGGGAGTGCCTCTGGGGCCAACGTCCTGACTTTC.

This clone was counted between two and nine times. The V and J genes are TRBV29-1 and TRBJ2-7; 9 bases line up with TRBD2. Germline trimming cut 4 bases from V and 6 bases from J; bases unmatched to any gene: 4. The CDR3 length is 12 residues. Germline V lookup: CDR1 SQVTM, CDR2 ANQGSEA. The CDR3 coding sequence is TGCAGCGTTGCCAGCGGGAGGACCGAGCAGTACTTC. Translating gives CSVASGRTEQYF.

V usage is TRBV7-2 and J usage is TRBJ1-3; D is perhaps TRBD1 (6 bases). CDR3 length equals 16 residues. Between the trimmed V and J ends, which lost 4 bases and 1 base, there was a span of 14 bases. Germline CDR1 is SGHTA and CDR2 is FQGNSA. The CDR3 region is CASSSSIDRSGNTIYF. For the CDR3, the DNA is TGTGCCAGCAGCTCTTCAATTGACAGGTCTGGAAACACCATATATTTT.

J is TRBJ2-2 and V is TRBV11-3, with 15 nucleotides matching TRBD2. With V trimmed by 6 bases and J by 3 bases, 8 bases remained unmatched. The germline CDR1 and CDR2 sequences are SGHNT and YENEEA. The CDR3 has 18 residues. CDR3 in amino acids: CASSLWTSGRADTGELFF. In nucleotides, the CDR3 is TGTGCCAGCAGTCTCTGGACTAGCGGGAGGGCAGACACCGGGGAGCTGTTTTTT.

The chain recombines TRBV30 with TRBJ2-4, with 7 bases lining up with TRBD2. This CDR3 spans 14 amino acids. V was clipped by 4 bases and J by 2 bases; unmatched bases: 5. Per the germline V gene, CDR1 is GTSNPN and CDR2 is SVGIG (reference sequence). The CDR3 spells CAWTWGGTKNIQYF. DNA for the CDR3: TGTGCCTGGACGTGGGGAGGGACCAAAAACATTCAGTACTTC.

This clone has just one count. The J gene is TRBJ2-5, the V gene TRBV27; TRBD1 matches at 7 bases. The V and J ends lost 9 bases and 5 bases, in that order; junction bases with no gene match: 12. The CDR3 runs 14 residues. The germline CDR1 and CDR2 sequences are MNHEY and SMNVEV (reference sequence). In nucleotides, the CDR3 is TGTGCCAGTACTTCACAGGGGAATGGGGAGACCCAGTACTTC. This codes for CASTSQGNGETQYF.

This chain connects TRBV27 to TRBJ2-2, with 12 bases fitting TRBD2. After removal of 7 bases from V and 6 bases from J, the junction contained 12 bases not matched to a gene. Germline CDR1 and CDR2: MNHEY and SMNVEV (reference sequence). The CDR3 spans 17 residues. CDR3 nucleotide sequence: TGTGCCAGCACTCGGTTCATGACTAGCGGGAGTTCCGGGGAGCTGTTTTTT. This encodes CASTRFMTSGSSGELFF.

J is TRBJ2-2 and V is TRBV30, with 7 positions matching TRBD2. J was trimmed by 8 bases and V by 3 bases; bases with no gene match: 0. The CDR3 length is 11 residues. CDR1 and CDR2 (germline): GTSNPN, SVGIG (reference sequence). CDR3 protein: CAWSGRGELFF. Written as DNA, the CDR3 is TGTGCCTGGAGCGGGAGGGGGGAGCTGTTTTTT.

V and J are TRBV5-1 and TRBJ1-1; D ambiguous. The CDR3 runs 14 residues. Trimming took off 0 bases at V and 4 bases at J, with 10 bases between the two ends. Germline CDR1 reads SGHRS; CDR2 reads YFSETQ. CDR3 region: CASSLEVRVTEAFF. The DNA for the CDR3 is TGCGCCAGCAGCTTGGAGGTGAGGGTCACTGAAGCTTTCTTT.

V usage is TRBV7-2 and J usage is TRBJ2-7; D not certain. The length of the CDR3 is 15 residues. Trimming left V 1 base short and J 3 bases short, with 13 bases between. The germline V gene encodes CDR1 SGHTA and CDR2 FQGNSA. Written as DNA, the CDR3 is TGTGCCAGCAGCTTAGGGCCGGGTGTTGACTACGAGCAGTACTTC. It encodes CASSLGPGVDYEQYF.

This clone was picked up one time. The chain links TRBV30 to TRBJ2-7; D remains ambiguous. CDR1 is GTSNPN, CDR2 SVGIG, per germline (reference sequence). CDR3 length: 12 residues. The germline V and J ends were trimmed by 0 bases and 6 bases, with 9 bases remaining between them. Here the CDR3 reads CAWSVSPGEQYF. The CDR3 region has the DNA TGTGCCTGGAGTGTATCCCCCGGCGAGCAGTACTTC.

The chain employs TRBV6-5 and TRBJ2-7; 11 bases match TRBD2. CDR3 length: 14 residues. Losses at the gene ends were 6 bases for V and 4 bases for J; bases not matched to a gene: 5. Germline V gene lookup returns CDR1 MNHEY and CDR2 SVGAGI. The CDR3 DNA sequence: TGTGCCAGCAGCCGTACTAGCGGGAGTTACGAGCAGTACTTC. Its protein is CASSRTSGSYEQYF.

The chain uses TRBV7-2 and TRBJ2-5; 9 bases fit TRBD1. This CDR3 contains 16 residues. Germline V lookup: CDR1 SGHTA, CDR2 FQGNSA. The J segment lost 4 bases and the V segment lost 5 bases, leaving 11 bases of the junction unmatched. The CDR3 nucleotides are TGTGCCAGCAGCGAACTGCAAACAGGGGGCCGAGAGACCCAGTACTTC. This encodes CASSELQTGGRETQYF.

The J gene is TRBJ1-1, the V gene TRBV18; the D is unclear. The V gene's germline CDR1 is KGHSH and CDR2 LQKENI. V was shortened by 3 bases and J by 0 bases, with 5 bases between the two germline ends. The length of the CDR3 is 13 residues. The CDR3 here is CASSPDLNTEAFF. The CDR3 DNA follows: TGTGCCAGCTCACCTGACTTGAACACTGAAGCTTTCTTT.

CDR3 loop: CASSLDGIEAETQYF. The DNA of the CDR3 is TGTGCCAGCAGCTTAGACGGGATCGAGGCAGAGACCCAGTACTTC. This chain links TRBV11-3 with TRBJ2-5; TRBD2 might be the D (5 bases). This CDR3 region has 15 residues. The V end lost 0 bases, the J end lost 4 bases, and 12 bases lay between the germline ends. The germline V gene encodes CDR1 SGHNT and CDR2 YENEEA.

The chain recombines TRBV28 with TRBJ2-1; 9 nucleotides align to TRBD1. The CDR3 sequence is 15 residues long. Germline V CDR1 and CDR2: MDHEN, SYDVKM. Trimming removed 6 bases from V and 8 bases from J; junction bases left unmatched: 11. The CDR3 loop reads CASRSGTGTIYEQFF. The CDR3 nucleotides are TGTGCCAGCAGATCCGGGACAGGGACAATCTATGAGCAGTTCTTC.

The CDR3: CASSLGPSSEQYF. The CDR3 region has the DNA TGTGCCAGCAGCCTGGGCCCCAGCTCAGAGCAGTACTTC. The chain carries TRBV7-3 and TRBJ2-7, with D hard to call. The CDR3 is made up of 13 amino acids. Looked up from germline, CDR1 is SGHTA and CDR2 is FQGTGA. Trimming removed 5 bases from V and 7 bases from J, with 15 bases in between.

This clone has more than one count but fewer than ten. The chain is built from TRBV29-1 and TRBJ1-2; 10 nucleotides line up with TRBD1. V shed 5 bases, J shed 4 bases, and the junction held 7 bases outside the gene matches. The CDR3 spans 14 residues. In germline, CDR1 is SQVTM, CDR2 ANQGSEA. The CDR3 bases are TGCAGCGTTTACGGACAGGGGGATCTCTATGGCTACACCTTC. It specifies CSVYGQGDLYGYTF.

The V gene is TRBV19, the J gene TRBJ1-5; TRBD1 is a possible D gene (6 bases). Looked up from germline, CDR1 is LNHDA and CDR2 is SQIVND (reference sequence). The V and J ends lost 9 bases and 1 base respectively, with 13 bases between them. This CDR3 comprises 14 residues. CDR3 bases: TGTGCCAGCCAGGGGTCGTGGAGCAATCAGCCCCAGCATTTT. Translation: CASQGSWSNQPQHF.